A single sample is the source of the 23 T cell receptor beta chains below, sequenced in a study of blood T cell repertoires in COVID-19. The table came from immunoSEQ multiplex PCR; TCRdb's copy has only in-frame clones and leaves some out. The table has about 99,000 clones, around 87% seen once. The sample taken for sequencing was peripheral blood. These receptors all stem from a man aged 50 to 59 with acute or convalescent COVID-19.

The chain is built from TRBV5-1 and TRBJ2-3; D is possibly TRBD2 (5 bases). Germline CDR1 reads SGHRS; CDR2 reads YFSETQ. The CDR3 runs to 15 residues. Trimming took 3 bases from V and 5 from J, leaving 16 bases between them. The CDR3 spells CASSSGSGEVDTQYF. Written as DNA, the CDR3 is TGCGCCAGCAGCTCGGGATCAGGAGAGGTAGATACGCAGTATTTT.

This chain links TRBV18 with TRBJ2-4; 12 positions agree with TRBD1. The junction had 10 bases not matched to a gene; V was cut back by 2 bases and J by 5 bases. This CDR3 comprises 18 residues. The germline CDR1 and CDR2 sequences are KGHSH and LQKENI. CDR3 amino acids: CASSPNDAWDRGQNIQYF. CDR3 nucleotides: TGTGCCAGCTCACCAAATGACGCGTGGGACAGGGGGCAAAACATTCAGTACTTC. Full variable domain (missing parts from reference TRBV18 and TRBJ2-4): NAGVMQNPRHLVRRRGQEARLRCSPMKGHSHVYWYRQLPEEGLKFMVYLQKENIIDESGMPKERFSAEFPKEGPSILRIQQVVRGDSAAYFCASSPNDAWDRGQNIQYFGAGTRLSVL.

This sequence joins TRBV6-1 and TRBJ2-2; tentative D call: TRBD1 (6 bases). CDR1 is MNHNS and CDR2 is SASEGT in the germline V gene. This CDR3 region has 16 residues. Trimming stripped 0 bases from V and 4 bases from J, with 12 bases between. CDR3 bases: TGTGCCAGCAGTGAAGCAAGGCAGGGGCCCACCGGGGAGCTGTTTTTT. Translating gives CASSEARQGPTGELFF.

CDR3: CATSDSGGKYNEQFF. DNA for the CDR3: TGTGCCACCAGTGACTCGGGAGGGAAATACAATGAGCAGTTCTTC. This chain joins TRBV24-1 and TRBJ2-1, with 8 bases identical to TRBD2. CDR1 is KGHDR, CDR2 SFDVKD, per germline. The CDR3 length is 15 residues. V dropped 4 bases and J dropped 4; count of bases not matched to a gene: 5.

This chain uses TRBV5-1 with TRBJ2-7; a weak D match, TRBD1 (5 bases). The germline CDR1 and CDR2 sequences are SGHRS and YFSETQ. With 0 bases removed from V and 5 bases from J, the gap between germline ends came to 15 bases. The CDR3 contains 15 residues. The CDR3: CASSLGGGLGHEQYF. The CDR3 region has the DNA TGCGCCAGCAGCTTGGGGGGCGGTCTTGGGCACGAGCAGTACTTC.

CDR3 nucleotides: TGTGCCAGCAGGCCGGACAATACGCCCCAAGAGACCCAGTACTTC. It is translated as CASRPDNTPQETQYF. V is TRBV2 and J is TRBJ2-5; perhaps TRBD1 as D (5 bases). The CDR3 has 15 residues. Germline CDR1 reads SNHLY; CDR2 reads FYNNEI. Deletions cut 6 bases from V and 1 base from J, with 15 bases between.

The chain links TRBV5-1 to TRBJ2-7; the D is unclear. CDR1 and CDR2 from the germline V gene are SGHRS and YFSETQ. V lost 1 base to trimming and J lost 2 bases, with 10 bases between them. The CDR3 totals 14 residues. Written as DNA, the CDR3 is TGCGCCAGCAGCTTGACCCTAGGCCCCTACGAGCAGTACTTC. Amino acid sequence: CASSLTLGPYEQYF.

This chain links TRBV7-7 with TRBJ2-3; D remains unclear. The V and J ends lost 5 bases and 3 bases respectively, with 15 bases between them. CDR3 length: 15 amino acids. Germline assignment: CDR1 SSHAT and CDR2 FNYEAQ (reference sequence). CDR3 in amino acids: CASSPMGDGTDTQYF. The CDR3 bases are TGTGCCAGCAGCCCCATGGGCGACGGAACAGATACGCAGTATTTT.

This clone has only one observation. V is TRBV2 and J is TRBJ1-2; tentative D call: TRBD1 (6 bases). This CDR3 has 14 amino acids. The germline V gene encodes CDR1 SNHLY and CDR2 FYNNEI. V was cut by 1 base and J by 6 bases, with 12 bases left in between. The CDR3 loop is CASSEGQGRDGYTF. Written as DNA, the CDR3 is TGTGCCAGCAGTGAAGGCCAGGGGAGGGATGGCTACACCTTC. The full variable domain, its missing parts supplied by reference TRBV2 and TRBJ1-2, is EPEVTQTPSHQVTQMGQEVILRCVPISNHLYFYWYRQILGQKVEFLVSFYNNEISEKSEIFDDQFSVERPDGSNFTLKIRSTKLEDSAMYFCASSEGQGRDGYTFGSGTRLTVV.

The chain couples TRBV2 to TRBJ2-1; D call uncertain. The CDR3 runs 12 residues. Germline V gives CDR1 SNHLY, CDR2 FYNNEI. Trimming pared 4 bases from V and 3 bases from J, leaving 4 bases between. DNA for the CDR3: TGTGCCAGCAGTGCGGGCTACAATGAGCAGTTCTTC. This translates into CASSAGYNEQFF.

The chain links TRBV6-4 to TRBJ2-1, with 13 bases identical to TRBD2. CDR3 length: 15 amino acids. The V and J ends lost 6 bases and 8 bases, in that order; junction bases with no gene match: 7. The germline V gene encodes CDR1 MRHNA and CDR2 SNTAGT. CDR3 sequence reads: CASSLGLAGFDEQFF. The CDR3 DNA follows: TGTGCCAGCAGCCTGGGACTAGCGGGATTCGATGAGCAGTTCTTC.

This clone occurred a few times. The chain recombines TRBV5-1 with TRBJ2-1; D might be TRBD1 (6 bases). The length of the CDR3 is 16 residues. CDR1 and CDR2 (germline): SGHRS, YFSETQ. Trimming shortened V by 2 bases and J by 3 bases, and 15 bases separated the two germline ends. Written as DNA, the CDR3 is TGCGCCAGCAGCTTCACAGGGACGGGCATCTACAATGAGCAGTTCTTC. Protein sequence: CASSFTGTGIYNEQFF.

The chain carries TRBV5-5 and TRBJ1-6; D perhaps matches TRBD1 (5 bases). V was pared by 3 bases and J by 11 bases, with 12 bases between. The CDR3 sequence is 13 residues long. Germline loops: CDR1 SGHKS, CDR2 YYEKEE (reference sequence). The CDR3 spells CASSSLGPTPLHF. The CDR3 DNA follows: TGTGCCAGCAGCTCGCTGGGGCCGACACCCCTCCACTTT.

In this sample, this clone turned up a few times. J is TRBJ2-7 and V is TRBV14; 9 bases line up with TRBD1. This CDR3 has 17 residues. Germline CDR1 reads SGHDN; CDR2 reads FVKESK. The V gene end was trimmed by 2 bases and the J gene end by 5 bases; junction bases not matched to a gene: 13. The CDR3 spells CASSQSWLRDRENEQYF. The CDR3 DNA sequence: TGTGCCAGCAGCCAAAGTTGGCTCCGGGACAGGGAAAACGAGCAGTACTTC.

CDR3 loop: CASVDSSGGTYEQYF. CDR3 coding DNA: TGTGCCAGCGTCGACTCTAGCGGAGGGACCTACGAGCAGTACTTC. The chain links TRBV28 to TRBJ2-7; 7 bases line up with TRBD2. This CDR3 region has 15 residues. Germline values: CDR1 MDHEN, CDR2 SYDVKM. V shed 8 bases and J 2 bases; nucleotides not matched to a gene: 12.

This rearrangement joins TRBV19 to TRBJ2-1, with D possibly being TRBD2 (6 bases). The CDR3 runs to 15 residues. Trimming stripped 5 bases from V and 4 bases from J, with 15 bases between. Germline V CDR1 and CDR2: LNHDA, SQIVND (reference sequence). The CDR3 here is CASSLSASEYNEQFF. CDR3 DNA sequence: TGTGCCAGTAGTCTCTCAGCTAGCGAATACAATGAGCAGTTCTTC.

J is TRBJ2-7 and V is TRBV10-2; D possibly corresponds to TRBD2 (6 bases). This CDR3 contains 14 residues. The germline gives CDR1 WSHSY, CDR2 SAAADI. Trimming took off 7 bases at V and 8 bases at J, with 21 bases between the two ends. As DNA, the CDR3 is TGCGCCAGCAACCCCAGCCAGCGGGCGGAAAAGCAGTACTTC. This encodes CASNPSQRAEKQYF.

This chain joins TRBV6-5 and TRBJ2-2; D remains unclear. Germline V gene sequence: CDR1 MNHEY, CDR2 SVGAGI. The CDR3 runs to 16 residues. V lost 0 bases, J lost 0 bases, and 8 bases lay in between. CDR3 region: CASSYSRQPNTGELFF. CDR3 bases: TGTGCCAGCAGTTACTCGCGACAACCGAACACCGGGGAGCTGTTTTTT.

V usage is TRBV6-1 and J usage is TRBJ1-3; D is unresolved. Trimming left V 0 bases short and J 3 bases short, with 9 bases between. The CDR3 is made up of 15 amino acids. In germline, CDR1 is MNHNS, CDR2 SASEGT. CDR3: CASSEAGRLGNTIYF. CDR3 DNA sequence: TGTGCCAGCAGTGAAGCGGGCAGGCTTGGAAACACCATATATTTT.

V is TRBV27 and J is TRBJ2-7; the match to TRBD2 covers 9 bases. V dropped 10 bases and J dropped 3; count of bases not matched to a gene: 10. CDR1 is MNHEY and CDR2 is SMNVEV in the germline V gene (reference sequence). The CDR3 runs to 14 residues. The CDR3 loop is CATGKVTSGYEQYF. For the CDR3, the DNA is TGTGCCACCGGAAAGGTGACTAGCGGCTACGAGCAGTACTTC.

The chain has TRBV9 and TRBJ2-2; 7 positions match TRBD2. This CDR3 has 16 residues. The trim removed 4 bases at V and 0 bases at J, leaving 6 bases unmatched. CDR1 SGDLS and CDR2 YYNGEE come from the germline V gene. CDR3 region: CASSPRLAPNTGELFF. CDR3 bases: TGTGCCAGCAGCCCCCGACTAGCCCCGAACACCGGGGAGCTGTTTTTT.

The chain recombines TRBV7-8 with TRBJ2-7, with D perhaps matching TRBD2 (7 bases). Germline CDR1 is SGHVS and CDR2 is FQNEAQ. The CDR3 has 16 amino acids. Trimming cost V 5 bases and J 2 bases, with 19 bases left between them. The CDR3: CASSERGGRLTYEQYF. The CDR3 DNA follows: TGTGCCAGCAGCGAGAGGGGGGGCCGGTTGACCTACGAGCAGTACTTC.

The V and J genes are TRBV24-1 and TRBJ2-5, with 7 bases matching TRBD1. Trimming cost V 3 bases and J 1 base; bases outside gene matches: 4. Looked up from germline, CDR1 is KGHDR and CDR2 is SFDVKD. The CDR3 covers 15 residues. CDR3 sequence reads: CATSDGQETQETQYF. DNA for the CDR3: TGTGCCACCAGTGATGGACAGGAGACCCAAGAGACCCAGTACTTC.